This TCR beta chain originates from a study of early T cells in non-severe SARS-CoV-2 infection. Across the whole study: Sequenced material consisted of bulk RNA (from unsorted whole blood), and chains were unpaired.

Unique molecular identifiers tagged individual cDNA molecules. TCRdb passed the 5' RACE reads through MiXCR, listing each CDR3 protein once. This repertoire shows tens of thousands of distinct CDR3 sequences, about 4.6% found once; its top ten account for around an eighth. Trimming left V 5 bases short and J 9 bases short, with 14 bases between. The germline V gene has CDR1 SGHTA and CDR2 FQGNSA. The CDR3 spans 13 residues. This clonotype was recorded many times. The receptor's source is an adult who was a healthcare worker with PCR-confirmed SARS-CoV-2 infection or an uninfected control (not recorded which). The sequenced sample was whole blood. The genes are TRBV7-2 and TRBJ2-1, with no clear D. CDR3 nucleotides: TGTGCCAGCAGCCCCCTTTTGTGGGGTGAGCAGTTCTTC. It translates to CASSPLLWGEQFF.